This is a list of T cell receptor beta chains from one sample in a study of CD8 T cells in ankylosing spondylitis. A single record per CDR3 protein comes from TCRdb applying MiXCR to the 5' RACE reads. The sample holds about 240,000 distinct CDR3 sequences, roughly 10% seen once. Sequencing input: blood, either unsorted or a sorted T cell fraction (not recorded which). The source of these receptors is a male donor with ankylosing spondylitis or in good health (not recorded which). Both conserved end residues are part of each CDR3. Clone size is not always given. Where it is, it says once, few, many or a class for expanded clones.

j_call: TRBJ2-2; clone_size: -; v_call: TRBV28; cdr3_aa: CASTLWDTGELFF
j_call: TRBJ2-3; clone_size: many; v_call: TRBV9; cdr3_aa: CASSAHIGGDTQYF
j_call: TRBJ2-1; clone_size: many; v_call: TRBV20-1; cdr3_aa: CSGEVTSGGPEQFF
j_call: TRBJ2-3; clone_size: many; v_call: TRBV9; cdr3_aa: CASSGGTRTLGDTQYF
j_call: TRBJ2-7; clone_size: few; v_call: TRBV6-1; cdr3_aa: CASSEPYGTGSYEQYF
j_call: TRBJ2-5; clone_size: many; v_call: TRBV20-1; cdr3_aa: CSAGPGGSQETQYF
j_call: TRBJ2-7; clone_size: -; v_call: TRBV5-1; cdr3_aa: CASSPLGVTYEQYF
j_call: TRBJ2-7; clone_size: many; v_call: TRBV15; cdr3_aa: CATSRDLGQTYEQYF
j_call: TRBJ2-3; clone_size: few; v_call: TRBV20-1; cdr3_aa: CSARAGTGDPDTQYF
j_call: TRBJ2-7; clone_size: many; v_call: TRBV11-2; cdr3_aa: CASSLSPAGEQYF
j_call: TRBJ1-5; clone_size: -; v_call: TRBV12-3/TRBV12-4; cdr3_aa: CASSTGQGGNQPQHF
j_call: TRBJ2-3; clone_size: -; v_call: TRBV20-1; cdr3_aa: CSAATGSDTQYF
j_call: TRBJ2-1; clone_size: many; v_call: TRBV6-4; cdr3_aa: CASSATSGPGNEQFF
j_call: TRBJ2-1; clone_size: few; v_call: TRBV20-1; cdr3_aa: CSARPGTGGNEQFF
j_call: TRBJ2-1; clone_size: few; v_call: TRBV11-2; cdr3_aa: CASSGGQTSSYNEQFF
j_call: TRBJ2-7; clone_size: -; v_call: TRBV7-9; cdr3_aa: CASSLGQESYEQYF
j_call: TRBJ1-2; clone_size: many; v_call: TRBV27; cdr3_aa: CASSPEGAINYGYTF
j_call: TRBJ2-1; clone_size: many; v_call: TRBV6-5; cdr3_aa: CASSYSTFGRGSYNEQFF
j_call: TRBJ1-6; clone_size: few; v_call: TRBV9; cdr3_aa: CASSPPTGSLSSPLHF
j_call: TRBJ2-5; clone_size: many; v_call: TRBV5-1; cdr3_aa: CASSEGQQETQYF
j_call: TRBJ2-7; clone_size: few; v_call: TRBV5-5; cdr3_aa: CASLQTGTSYEQYF
j_call: TRBJ1-1; clone_size: -; v_call: TRBV5-1; cdr3_aa: CASSLGGDRDANTEAFF